This T cell receptor (beta chain) was recorded in a study of beta chain features in type 1 diabetes. The CDR3 has 14 amino acids. With 6 bases removed from V and 5 bases from J, the gap between germline ends came to 16 bases. Per germline, CDR1 SGHDN and CDR2 FVKESK. About this clone itself: The target antigen is unknown.

Study-level results: When Type 1 diabetes patients were examined, their TCRB CDR3s proved moderately but significantly shorter in all four CD4+ subsets. Overrepresentation of cells with high TCR expression could result from cDNA sequencing. At VDJ recombination sites, type 1 diabetes patients had fewer insertions and more deleted nucleotides.

Markers CD45RO/CCR7/CD25/CD127/CD95/CD27 served to sort CD4+ naive, central memory, regulatory and stem cell-like memory cells. Reverse transcribing all isolated RNA meant expressed TCRB transcripts were sequenced. Sequencing used immunoSEQ multiplex PCR; TCRdb keeps in-frame clones, though not all of them. The data show around 600,000 clones, over 10% seen once. The TCR was taken from a man under 40 with type 1 diabetes. The chain recombines TRBV14 with TRBJ1-1; D possibly corresponds to TRBD1 (6 bases). Source material: naive CD4+ T cells from blood. CDR3 in DNA: TGTGCCAGCAGTCCCAGGGAGGGGGGGACTGAAGCTTTCTTT. This gives the protein CASSPREGGTEAFF.